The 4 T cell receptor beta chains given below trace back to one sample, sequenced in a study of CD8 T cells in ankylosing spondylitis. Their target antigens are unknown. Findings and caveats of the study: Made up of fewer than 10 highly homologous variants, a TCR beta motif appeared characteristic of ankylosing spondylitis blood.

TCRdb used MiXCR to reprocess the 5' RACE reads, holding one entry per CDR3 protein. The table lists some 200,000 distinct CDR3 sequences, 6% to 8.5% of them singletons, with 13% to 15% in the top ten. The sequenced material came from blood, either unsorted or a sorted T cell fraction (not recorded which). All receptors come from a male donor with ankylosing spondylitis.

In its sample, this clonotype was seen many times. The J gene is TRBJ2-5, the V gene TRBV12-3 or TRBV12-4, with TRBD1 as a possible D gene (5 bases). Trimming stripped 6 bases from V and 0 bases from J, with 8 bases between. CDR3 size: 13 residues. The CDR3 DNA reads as TGTGCCAGCAGGGACACGTACCAAGAGACCCAGTACTTC. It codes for CASRDTYQETQYF.

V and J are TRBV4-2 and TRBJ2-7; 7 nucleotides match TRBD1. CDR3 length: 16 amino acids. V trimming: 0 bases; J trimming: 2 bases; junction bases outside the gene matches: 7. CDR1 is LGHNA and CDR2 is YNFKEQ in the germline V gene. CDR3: CASSQDRGQTTYEQYF. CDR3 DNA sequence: TGTGCCAGCAGCCAAGATAGGGGACAGACCACCTACGAGCAGTACTTC.

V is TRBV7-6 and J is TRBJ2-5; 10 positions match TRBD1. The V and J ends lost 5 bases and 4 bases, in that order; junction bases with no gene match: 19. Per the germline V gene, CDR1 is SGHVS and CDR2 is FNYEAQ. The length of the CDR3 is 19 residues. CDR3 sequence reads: CASSGTGTGDYLGIETQYF. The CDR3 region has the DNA TGTGCCAGCAGCGGGACCGGGACAGGGGATTATCTTGGGATAGAGACCCAGTACTTC.

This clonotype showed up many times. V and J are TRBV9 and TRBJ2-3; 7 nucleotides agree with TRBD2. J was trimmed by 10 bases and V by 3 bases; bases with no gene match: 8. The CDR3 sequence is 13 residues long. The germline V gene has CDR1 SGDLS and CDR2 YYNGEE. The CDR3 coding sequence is TGTGCCAGCAGCGCGGGGGGTGGGGTGTCGCAGTATTTT. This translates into CASSAGGGVSQYF.